This TCR beta chain was captured in a study of blood T cell repertoires in COVID-19. Study overall: Collection of acute and convalescent COVID-19 samples took place in the United States, Italy and Spain. T cells, B-cell-depleted T cells, or PBMCs supplied cDNA or gDNA.

Source study methods: Reference gene primer amplification gave estimated nucleated cell counts. Here immunoSEQ multiplex PCR was the method, and the copy in TCRdb shows in-frame clones only, minus some. That table furnishes V, J and clone size, whereas the DNA furnished D and trimming. The sample lists a few hundred thousand clones, approximately 88% seen once, with around 4% in the top ten. The sample holds one count of this clone. V shed 0 bases and J shed 1 base, with 6 bases lying between them. The CDR3 runs to 14 residues. Germline lookup yields CDR1 KGHSH and CDR2 LQKENI. The TCR comes from a woman aged 50 to 60 with active or convalescent COVID-19. Sequencing input: peripheral blood. The chain has TRBV18 and TRBJ1-2; D uncertain. CDR3 sequence (DNA): TGTGCCAGCTCACCACCCAAGCTTAACTATGGCTACACCTTC. Protein sequence: CASSPPKLNYGYTF.